This T cell receptor beta chain stems from a study of cytomegalovirus exposure and HLA in healthy donors (TCRdb year 2017). Concerning the study at large: According to an earlier analysis of 587 of the donors, 200 million or so T cells yielded approximately 120 million unique TCR beta sequences and around 300 Gb of sequence data. In the later analysis, no new phenotypic data were used to find candidate immune exposures; instead, reliance was placed on TCR beta sequences and their occurrence across donors. Typing coverage varied by locus: roughly 629-630 donors for A, B, C, DRB1 and DQB1; 522 for DQA1; over 600 for DPA1; more than 450 for DPB1. High-throughput TCR immunosequencing, statistical association of individual TCRs with disease status, and machine learning were combined to predict cytomegalovirus infection status. In an earlier analysis of 550 to 700 of the donors, high-throughput TCR beta sequencing was used to judge whether each TCR beta V gene segment behaved as functional or pseudogenic. Of the roughly 390 genotyped donors, over 70% fell in the genetic ancestry cluster associated with self-reported Caucasian donors. Roughly five DR-DQ haplotypes were treated as single units for association and clustering because of strong linkage in the cohort. Among 398 genotyped donors of the cohort, an average of around 240,000 unique TCR beta nucleotide sequences were sequenced per donor, roughly a sixth of them non-productive. Donor age, sex, ethnicity and CMV serostatus were compiled alongside the repertoire data. To study patterns of TCR occurrence, a later analysis re-analyzed previously published TCR beta repertoires from just over 650 donors and added high-resolution HLA genotyping. Both class I and class II loci were covered by HLA typing, at four-digit resolution. Genome-wide SNP genotypes for about 65% of the roughly 670 donors were used in a later genetic analysis, which treated that subset as a discovery cohort. An early release that covered more than 550 HLA-typed donors contained approximately 300 gigabases of sequencing data and some 87 million unique TCR sequences. Using immunosequencing, the study profiled T cell repertoires from about 610 subjects and related those repertoires to cytomegalovirus serostatus. A separate validation cohort of roughly 130 different subjects was used in addition to the approximately 610-subject first cohort. Every repertoire in the discovery cohort had been generated on one and the same sequencing platform. The study was designed to test whether signatures of past pathogen exposure could be identified by cataloging public T cell receptors.

Library preparation used the immunoSEQ multiplex PCR assay. The multiplex PCR relied on a mix of 60 forward primers for TCR Vbeta segments and 13 reverse primers for TCR Jbeta segments. The CDR3 region of rearranged TCR beta genes was amplified from genomic DNA by a multiplex PCR assay. The amplified TCR beta libraries were sequenced on the Illumina HiSeq System as 87-base-pair reads. The authors' pipeline ran thus. A later analysis counted 75 million to 100 million unique TCR beta chains across the roughly 700 repertoires, and around 9.9 million of these chains were shared by at least two donors. Raw reads were error-corrected and collapsed into unique sequences with a nearest-neighbor algorithm that merged closely related sequences to remove PCR and sequencing errors. To assign V, D and J gene segments, CDR3 sequences were aligned to IMGT reference sequences. For a sequence to be retained, a match of at least six nucleotides to both a V gene segment and a J gene segment was required. A rearrangement counted as productive if the CDR3 had no stop codons and remained in frame with V and J, and every other rearrangement counted as non-productive. Following IMGT convention, CDR3 was defined as the stretch from the second conserved V-encoded cysteine to the conserved J-encoded phenylalanine. In an earlier analysis of roughly 610 of the donors, sequences lacking an unambiguous match to a single V gene segment were excluded. In an earlier analysis of some 590 of the donors, a V segment was called functional when productive rearrangements were above 56.7%, and segregating when the standard deviation between donors exceeded 5%. To diagnose cytomegalovirus status from the catalog of TCR beta chain sequences, a statistical classification framework was built. A later analysis assigned V and J genes by comparing TCR nucleotide sequences with IMGT/GENE-DB human TR gene sequences. A later analysis assigned CDR3 sequences and most-parsimonious VDJ recombination scenarios with the TCRdist pipeline. In a later analysis, each TCR beta chain was defined by its CDR3 amino acid sequence together with its V-gene family, and reads lacking a unique V-gene family were excluded. To address suspected cross-contamination and a sequencing artifact, a later analysis removed approximately 590 highly shared, low-generation-probability nucleotide sequences. In a later analysis, a clonal expansion index was calculated for each public chain from normalized within-repertoire ranks of inferred template counts. In a later analysis, generation probabilities were computed using a VDJ recombination model fitted to out-of-frame rearrangements, and the results were checked against IGoR. In a later analysis, hypergeometric tests were used to score TCR-TCR, TCR-HLA and TCR-CMV co-occurrence, with a repertoire-size bias correction applied to TCR pairs. In a later analysis, false discovery rates were estimated by permuting HLA or CMV assignments 20 times. In a later analysis, co-occurring TCRs were grouped using DBSCAN, and TCRdist sequence similarity was added for clustering within HLA-allele-positive subsets. For co-occurrence clustering, repertoires with fewer than 30,000 or more than 120,000 public chains were excluded, along with about five repertoires with anomalous nucleotide sharing. TCRdb re-hosts the immuneACCESS table, in-frame sequences only. Its copies lack some clones; in the studies checked, an unresolved V gene accounts for under half of them, and the cause for the rest is not known. The DNA gave D and trimming, while V, J and clone size come from that table. The sample table shows roughly 120,000 clones, and 80% to 85% are seen once. The biggest ten clones account for 0.95% to 1.1% of the sample.

This clone was seen once. The target of this receptor is not known. No base quality information exists; no much larger clone differs at one position. What the authors observed across the whole study: The classifier was reported to diagnose cytomegalovirus status with high specificity and sensitivity in both the original and validation cohorts. The earlier analysis of approximately 540 of the donors excluded 15 to 20 rarely observed V segments, including chromosome 9 orphons, because counts were too low. In vitro tests confirmed that a few of the cytomegalovirus-associated TCR beta chains recognize cytomegalovirus antigens. Most TCR sequences were seen in very few donors, while some public TCRs were found in many individuals. A group of highly shared sequence variants was considered likely to be a technical artifact of the sequencing pipeline. When HLA alleles, especially DR and DQ, strongly co-occurred, TCR associations were difficult to assign to individual alleles. The study gave a list of about 150 TCR beta chains associated with cytomegalovirus. Sequencing depth was assumed to be roughly uniform across donors in the presence/absence analyses, though that assumption may not hold. In a later analysis, around 17,000 TCR beta sequences were associated with specific HLA alleles at a false discovery rate of 0.05. In a later analysis, TCR association rates were found to vary across HLA loci, with the most associated TCRs seen for DRB1 alleles and the fewest for HLA-C alleles. Because HLA typing was unavailable for some donors at each locus, only the typed subset was used in association tests. A further reported finding was that TCR beta sequences accurately predicted the HLA-A and HLA-B alleles for most subjects in the first cohort. Compared with the roughly 670-donor mean, donors in an Asian-associated ancestry cluster had fewer N-insertions in productive TCRs, according to a later genetic analysis. In an earlier analysis of 587 of the donors, most TCR beta V segments were observed in productive rearrangements about 90% or about 30% of the time, broadly matching IMGT annotations. Only TCR beta chains were sequenced in this cohort, and the absence of alpha or paired-chain data limited detectable features. According to a later analysis, parvovirus B19, influenza, CMV and Epstein-Barr virus appeared linked to several top co-occurrence clusters. In a later analysis, HLA-associated TCR beta chains were found to be more clonally expanded and to have lower generation probabilities than equally common non-associated chains. Most CMV-associated TCR beta chains appeared to be HLA-restricted in a later analysis, and the HLA associations seemed to be driven largely by CMV exposure. Because the 87-base-pair reads could not distinguish some IMGT-functional V segments, including TRBV6-2 and TRBV6-3, those segments were excluded. Linkage disequilibrium might explain the correlated functional status among segregating V segments, but an unknown experimental factor could not be ruled out. V-gene and J-gene trimming of TCR beta chains was associated with a missense DCLRE1C variant in a later genetic analysis, and the association was replicated in an independent cohort. Immune exposure information for the cohort was limited to CMV serostatus. According to the authors, the approach could potentially be generalized to other disease states and immunological phenotypes.

According to the germline V gene, CDR1 reads SGHVS and CDR2 reads FNYEAQ. From cysteine to phenylalanine, the CDR3 is 11 amino acids long. Kept here is only the CDR3 DNA, which spans 33 bases and is read in frame from base 1. Trimming takes 11 bases off V and 4 bases off J; junction bases not matched to a gene: 4. The cohort was made up of several hundred healthy bone marrow donors. Cohort members were all nominally healthy when sampled, although unrecorded immune exposures were likely present. CMV serostatus was positive for 289 and negative for about 55% of the 666 cohort members, and was not recorded for this donor. Every donor gave a peripheral blood sample, and the peripheral blood mononuclear cells from that sample were used for TCR beta sequencing. Genomic DNA extraction from the blood cell samples was performed with the Qiagen DNeasy Blood Extraction Kit.

The sample taken for sequencing was PBMCs. The V gene is TRBV7-6 and the J gene is TRBJ1-2; 7 nucleotides in the junction match TRBD1. This sequence originates from a human donor in good health. In nucleotides, the sequence is TGTGCCTTGCGGGACAGCTATGGCTACACCTTC. Its product reads: CALRDSYGYTF.